These 27 T cell receptor beta chains were all obtained from the same sample, sequenced in a study of T cell repertoires in cytomegalovirus infection (dated by TCRdb to between 2017 and 2020). The reads were generated on an Illumina HiSeq 1500. The raw public data were reprocessed by TCRdb itself: fastp quality trimming at Q25, MiXCR clonotype calling, in-frame beta chains only. All rows with the same CDR3 protein become a single entry with the most common DNA and genes. The table for this sample lists over 150,000 distinct CDR3 sequences; around 15% of them were counted only once. More than 20% of the sample comes from the top ten. The sequenced material came from PBMCs. The receptor set was obtained from a human donor in good health (CMV status not recorded). Some clones in this sample may be carry-over from other donors' samples.

The chain links TRBV7-6 to TRBJ2-7, with 8 bases aligning to TRBD1. V was clipped by 4 bases and J by 5 bases; unmatched bases: 4. This CDR3 contains 13 residues. Germline V gene lookup returns CDR1 SGHVS and CDR2 FNYEAQ. CDR3 protein: CASSSGQGNEQYF. The CDR3 DNA reads as TGTGCCAGCAGCTCAGGACAGGGAAACGAGCAGTACTTC.

CDR3 region: CASSPTGTGSYEQYF. CDR3 in DNA: TGTGCCAGCAGTCCTACCGGGACAGGCTCCTACGAGCAGTACTTC. The V call is TRBV5-5, the J call TRBJ2-7, with TRBD1 matching 8 bases. CDR3 size: 15 residues. CDR1 and CDR2 from the germline V gene are SGHKS and YYEKEE (reference sequence). The junction had 7 bases not matched to a gene; V was cut back by 5 bases and J by 0 bases. The full variable domain, in which reference TRBV5-5 and TRBJ2-7 provide the parts outside the CDR3, is DAGVTQSPTHLIKTRGQQVTLRCSPISGHKSVSWYQQVLGQGPQFIFQYYEKEERGRGNFPDRFSARQFPNYSSELNVNALLLGDSALYLCASSPTGTGSYEQYFGPGTRLTVT.

This clonotype was seen at least ten times. This rearrangement joins TRBV28 to TRBJ2-7; 7 bases map to TRBD2. There are 12 residues in the CDR3. Germline CDR1 reads MDHEN; CDR2 reads SYDVKM. V lost 2 bases, J lost 12 bases, and 7 bases stayed unmatched. Here the CDR3 reads CASSLPPTSWYF. CDR3 coding DNA: TGTGCCAGCAGTTTACCCCCGACTAGCTGGTACTTC.

This clonotype was seen more than once but under ten times. V usage is TRBV25-1 and J usage is TRBJ2-7; TRBD1 matches 10 bases. V lost 6 bases, J lost 4 bases, and 15 bases stayed unmatched. Germline V lookup: CDR1 MGHDK, CDR2 SYGVNS. The CDR3 loop spans 17 amino acids. CDR3 bases: TGTGCCAGCAGACCCCTGGAGGGGACAGGGGTGATATACGAGCAGTACTTC. Its translation: CASRPLEGTGVIYEQYF.

This clonotype appeared many times. The rearrangement links TRBV19 to TRBJ1-5, with D perhaps matching TRBD1 (5 bases). The CDR3 is 14 amino acids. In germline, CDR1 is LNHDA, CDR2 SQIVND (reference sequence). Trimming removed 3 bases at V and 4 bases at J, with 10 bases between. This chain's CDR3 is CASSMGPANQPQHF. CDR3 nucleotides: TGTGCCAGTAGTATGGGGCCAGCAAATCAGCCCCAGCATTTT.

This clonotype was counted at least ten times. V usage is TRBV11-2 and J usage is TRBJ1-1; possibly TRBD1 for D (6 bases). The CDR3 runs to 16 residues. V lost 7 bases to trimming and J lost 4 bases, with 22 bases between them. From germline, CDR1 is SGHAT and CDR2 FQNNGV. The CDR3 loop is CASKIGRTALGTEAFF. The CDR3 DNA is TGTGCCAGCAAAATCGGACGGACAGCCCTGGGCACTGAAGCTTTCTTT.

There are many counts of this clonotype. This sequence joins TRBV7-9 and TRBJ1-1, with D hard to call. This CDR3 is 16 amino acids long. V shed 1 base and J shed 4 bases, with 16 bases lying between them. Germline CDR1 and CDR2: SEHNR and FQNEAQ (reference sequence). The CDR3: CASSLGTPRGSTEAFF. The CDR3 DNA reads as TGTGCCAGCAGCTTAGGAACTCCGCGGGGTAGCACTGAAGCTTTCTTT.

This clonotype came up a few times. The CDR3 loop reads CASSFQGKGNEKLFF. DNA of the CDR3: TGTGCCAGCAGCTTTCAAGGAAAGGGAAATGAAAAACTGTTTTTT. The J gene is TRBJ1-4, the V gene TRBV5-5, with no clear D. The CDR3 has 15 amino acids. V was trimmed by 2 bases and J by 5 bases, leaving 13 bases between them. Germline CDR1 and CDR2: SGHKS and YYEKEE (reference sequence).

In this sample, this clonotype turned up many times. The V and J genes are TRBV4-1 and TRBJ2-7, with 11 positions matching TRBD2. V lost 0 bases and J lost 3; bases outside the gene matches: 1. The CDR3 runs to 15 residues. Germline CDR1 reads MGHRA; CDR2 reads YSYEKL. The CDR3 protein is CASSQEGTSGYEQYF. Written as DNA, the CDR3 is TGCGCCAGCAGCCAAGAGGGGACTAGCGGCTACGAGCAGTACTTC.

This clonotype was seen ten or more times. The V gene is TRBV5-6, the J gene TRBJ1-1; TRBD1 might be the D (5 bases). The CDR3 is 16 residues long. V was shortened by 6 bases and J by 0 bases, with 18 bases between the two germline ends. Germline assignment: CDR1 SGHDT and CDR2 YYEEEE. DNA for the CDR3: TGTGCCAGCATCTTAACTACAAGGGGATTGAACACTGAAGCTTTCTTT. Translation: CASILTTRGLNTEAFF. The entire variable domain, with the rest obtained from reference TRBV5-6 and TRBJ1-1, is as follows: DAGVTQSPTHLIKTRGQQVTLRCSPKSGHDTVSWYQQALGQGPQFIFQYYEEEERQRGNFPDRFSGHQFPNYSSELNVNALLLGDSALYLCASILTTRGLNTEAFFGQGTRLTVV.

V gene TRBV12-3 or TRBV12-4 combines with J gene TRBJ1-5; TRBD1 aligns across 8 bases. The CDR3 has 16 amino acids. The V gene end was trimmed by 3 bases and the J gene end by 0 bases; junction bases not matched to a gene: 4. CDR3 DNA: TGTGCCAGCAGTTTGGGACAGGCCTATAGCAATCAGCCCCAGCATTTT. Residues: CASSLGQAYSNQPQHF.

This clonotype was counted at least ten times. The chain couples TRBV29-1 to TRBJ1-1; D is perhaps TRBD1 (5 bases). Trimming removed 5 bases from V and 2 bases from J, with 9 bases in between. Germline assignment: CDR1 SQVTM and CDR2 ANQGSEA. CDR3 length: 12 residues. The CDR3 spells CSVQRGNTEAFF. The DNA of the CDR3 is TGCAGCGTTCAAAGGGGTAACACTGAAGCTTTCTTT.

This clonotype was recorded many times. This rearrangement joins TRBV7-2 to TRBJ1-2; D is unclear. The ends were cut back, 0 bases at V and 4 bases at J, with 9 bases in the middle. The CDR3 extends over 14 amino acids. Germline V gene data show CDR1 as SGHTA and CDR2 as FQGNSA. The CDR3 is CASSLAATTYGYTF. Written as DNA, the CDR3 is TGTGCCAGCAGCTTAGCAGCGACTACCTATGGCTACACCTTC.

This clonotype was detected many times. The chain has TRBV28 and TRBJ2-7; D is unclear. Germline V gene sequence: CDR1 MDHEN, CDR2 SYDVKM. The CDR3 sequence is 11 residues long. With 6 bases removed from V and 1 base from J, the gap between germline ends came to 4 bases. The CDR3 protein is CASSISYEQYF. In DNA form, the CDR3 reads TGTGCCAGCAGCATTTCCTACGAGCAGTACTTC.

The rearrangement joins TRBV12-3 or TRBV12-4 to TRBJ2-1; the match to TRBD2 covers 9 bases. CDR3 length: 17 residues. With 4 bases clipped from V and 5 bases from J, the junction kept 12 bases outside the gene matches. The CDR3 DNA reads as TGTGCCAGCAGTTGGCGCTCCGCGGGACTAGCCAACAATGAGCAGTTCTTC. Protein product: CASSWRSAGLANNEQFF.

Ten or more counts support this clonotype. This chain links TRBV28 with TRBJ1-2; D not resolved. V lost 6 bases to trimming and J lost 0 bases, with 11 bases between them. Per the germline V gene, CDR1 is MDHEN and CDR2 is SYDVKM. This CDR3 contains 14 residues. The CDR3 DNA is TGTGCCAGCAGAGCAGATGCGACTAACTATGGCTACACCTTC. Protein sequence: CASRADATNYGYTF.

This clonotype has more than one count but fewer than ten. The CDR3 DNA reads as TGCGCCAGCAGCGCCCGGACGGCCAACGTCCTGACTTTC. Amino acid sequence: CASSARTANVLTF. The rearrangement uses TRBV5-1 and TRBJ2-6; D is unclear. The length of the CDR3 is 13 residues. Trimming cost V 4 bases and J 6 bases, with 8 bases left between them. The V gene's germline CDR1 is SGHRS and CDR2 YFSETQ.

This clonotype appeared a single time. The genes are TRBV11-2 and TRBJ2-1; D is possibly TRBD2 (6 bases). Germline CDR1 SGHAT, CDR2 FQNNGV. V was cut by 0 bases and J by 3 bases, with 15 bases left in between. The CDR3 contains 17 residues. The CDR3 is CASSLEQFLASYNEQFF. The CDR3 nucleotides read TGTGCCAGCAGCTTAGAACAGTTCCTAGCGAGCTACAATGAGCAGTTCTTC.

This chain links TRBV29-1 with TRBJ1-1; D gene unclear. CDR3 length: 15 amino acids. V lost 4 bases, J lost 5 bases, and 20 bases lay in between. Germline V gene sequence: CDR1 SQVTM, CDR2 ANQGSEA. CDR3 DNA: TGCAGCGTTGCAAAGGCAGTGACGGGATGGACTGAAGCTTTCTTT. This codes for CSVAKAVTGWTEAFF. The full variable domain, completed using reference TRBV29-1 and TRBJ1-1, is SAVISQKPSRDICQRGTSLTIQCQVDSQVTMMFWYRQQPGQSLTLIATANQGSEATYESGFVIDKFPISRPNLTFSTLTVSNMSPEDSSIYLCSVAKAVTGWTEAFFGQGTRLTVV.

This clonotype was recorded once. V is TRBV7-4 and J is TRBJ2-7; 9 nucleotides match TRBD1. This CDR3 region has 13 residues. The germline V gene encodes CDR1 SGHVT and CDR2 SQSDAQ. V dropped 4 bases and J dropped 6; count of bases not matched to a gene: 4. CDR3 protein: CASSYWTGVEQYF. In nucleotides, the CDR3 is TGTGCCAGCAGCTACTGGACAGGGGTCGAGCAGTACTTC.

The V gene is TRBV29-1, the J gene TRBJ2-5; TRBD2 might be the D (6 bases). V lost 1 base, J lost 4 bases, and 10 bases lay in between. Germline V CDR1 and CDR2: SQVTM, ANQGSEA. CDR3 length: 13 residues. The DNA of the CDR3 is TGCAGCGTTGAAGTGAGGCGGGGAGAGACCCAGTACTTC. It codes for CSVEVRRGETQYF.

The CDR3 DNA follows: TGCAGCGTTGTATGGGGGGGCACAGATACGCAGTATTTT. This encodes CSVVWGGTDTQYF. J is TRBJ2-3 and V is TRBV29-1; D is possibly TRBD2 (6 bases). The V end lost 4 bases, the J end lost 1 base, and 9 bases lay between the germline ends. CDR3 length: 13 residues. Germline V CDR1 and CDR2: SQVTM, ANQGSEA.

V usage is TRBV28 and J usage is TRBJ2-3; D gene uncertain. This CDR3 has 14 amino acids. The germline CDR1 and CDR2 sequences are MDHEN and SYDVKM. V gave up 5 bases and J gave up 4 bases, with 13 bases separating them. CDR3 nucleotide sequence: TGTGCCAGCAGTCCCGGTCAGTTTTCAGATACGCAGTATTTT. The encoded protein is CASSPGQFSDTQYF. The full variable domain, completed using reference TRBV28 and TRBJ2-3, is DVKVTQSSRYLVKRTGEKVFLECVQDMDHENMFWYRQDPGLGLRLIYFSYDVKMKEKGDIPEGYSVSREKKERFSLILESASTNQTSMYLCASSPGQFSDTQYFGPGTRLTVL.

Ten or more counts support this clonotype. The rearrangement links TRBV12-5 to TRBJ2-1; maybe TRBD2 (6 bases). The V gene's germline CDR1 is LGHNT and CDR2 FRNRAP. CDR3 length: 18 amino acids. V dropped 1 base and J dropped 6 bases, with 22 bases sitting between them. The CDR3 sequence is CASGLAHIGGSRLNEQFF. For the CDR3, the DNA is TGTGCTAGTGGTTTGGCCCATATTGGGGGGAGCCGTCTCAATGAGCAGTTCTTC.

This clonotype came up many times. The chain links TRBV10-3 to TRBJ1-1; possibly TRBD1 for D (6 bases). This CDR3 region has 14 residues. V dropped 7 bases and J dropped 1 base, with 13 bases sitting between them. From germline, CDR1 is ENHRY and CDR2 SYGVKD. The CDR3 nucleotides are TGTGCCATCACCTTAGGACAGAAGAACACTGAAGCTTTCTTT. Translation gives CAITLGQKNTEAFF.

Notes on this clonotype: A much larger clone differs by one base, so this may be a read error. The chain's CDR3 is CASTPTGGTYNEPFF. DNA for the CDR3: TGTGCCAGCACCCCTACAGGGGGTACCTACAATGAGCCGTTCTTC. The chain combines TRBV28 with TRBJ2-1, with 8 bases matching TRBD1. Germline V gene data show CDR1 as MDHEN and CDR2 as SYDVKM. The CDR3 has 15 residues.

This clonotype has a handful of counts. The chain is built from TRBV29-1 and TRBJ1-2; 8 nucleotides agree with TRBD1. Germline CDR1 and CDR2: SQVTM and ANQGSEA. This CDR3 contains 12 residues. With V trimmed by 7 bases and J by 8 bases, 9 bases remained unmatched. The DNA of the CDR3 is TGCAGCGCTCTCAGGGGGCGCGGAGGCTACACCTTC. Encoded protein: CSALRGRGGYTF. Complete variable domain (other parts from reference TRBV29-1 and TRBJ1-2): SAVISQKPSRDICQRGTSLTIQCQVDSQVTMMFWYRQQPGQSLTLIATANQGSEATYESGFVIDKFPISRPNLTFSTLTVSNMSPEDSSIYLCSALRGRGGYTFGSGTRLTVV.